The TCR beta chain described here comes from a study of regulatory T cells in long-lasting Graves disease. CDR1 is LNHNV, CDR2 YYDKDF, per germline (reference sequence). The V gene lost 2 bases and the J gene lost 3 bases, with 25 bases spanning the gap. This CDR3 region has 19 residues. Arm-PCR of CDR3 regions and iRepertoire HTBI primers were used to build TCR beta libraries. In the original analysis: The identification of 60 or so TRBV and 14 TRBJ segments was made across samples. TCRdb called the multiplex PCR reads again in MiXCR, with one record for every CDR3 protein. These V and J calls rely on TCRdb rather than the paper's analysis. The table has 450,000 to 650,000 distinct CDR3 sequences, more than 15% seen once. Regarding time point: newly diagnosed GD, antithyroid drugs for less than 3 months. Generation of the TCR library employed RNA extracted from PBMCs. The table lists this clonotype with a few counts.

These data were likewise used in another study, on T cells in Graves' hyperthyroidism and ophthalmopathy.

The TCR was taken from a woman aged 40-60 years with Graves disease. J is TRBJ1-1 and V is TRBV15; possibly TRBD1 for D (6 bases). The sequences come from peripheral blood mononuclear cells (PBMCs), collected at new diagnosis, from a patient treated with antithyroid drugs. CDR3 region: CATSRLVTGAPTRDTEAFF. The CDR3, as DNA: TGTGCCACCAGCAGATTAGTAACGGGGGCGCCCACACGGGACACTGAAGCTTTCTTT. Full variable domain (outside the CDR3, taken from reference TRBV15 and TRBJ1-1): DAMVIQNPRYQVTQFGKPVTLSCSQTLNHNVMYWYQQKSSQAPKLLFHYYDKDFNNEADTPDNFQSRRPNTSFCFLDIRSPGLGDTAMYLCATSRLVTGAPTRDTEAFFGQGTRLTVV.